This paragraph covers one T cell receptor (beta chain) sequence. Its target is not known. The CDR3 loop spans 16 amino acids. V dropped 0 bases and J dropped 4 bases, with 12 bases sitting between them. The germline CDR1 and CDR2 sequences are SEHNR and FQNEAQ (reference sequence). TCRdb passed the 5' RACE reads through MiXCR, listing each CDR3 protein once. Among around 300,000 distinct CDR3 sequences, roughly 15% were seen once, and the ten largest hold about 20%. The data are from a study of T-cell memory formation after mild COVID-19. Study-wide points: Prior to infection, memory already included some responding clones, suggesting cross-reactive memory joined. Among contracting clones, CD4+ were mainly CM/EM and CD8+ enriched in EMRA.

The receptor comes from a man aged 18-30 years who had mild COVID-19 (a few samples of this study predate the infection). Cell type and time point are not known. The J gene is TRBJ1-4, the V gene TRBV7-9, with a possible D match to TRBD1 (5 bases). Source material: PBMCs or a T cell subset sorted from them (not recorded which). This chain's CDR3 is CASSLAGGVINEKLFF. The CDR3 nucleotides read TGTGCCAGCAGCTTAGCTGGGGGAGTCATTAATGAAAAACTGTTTTTT. Complete variable domain (other parts from reference TRBV7-9 and TRBJ1-4): DTGVSQNPRHKITKRGQNVTFRCDPISEHNRLYWYRQTLGQGPEFLTYFQNEAQLEKSRLLSDRFSAERPKGSFSTLEIQRTEQGDSAMYLCASSLAGGVINEKLFFGSGTQLSVL.